The 16 T cell receptor beta chains presented below share a single source sample, sequenced in a study of cytomegalovirus exposure and HLA in healthy donors. The PCR used 60 Vbeta and 13 Jbeta primers. TCRdb's copy holds only in-frame clones and misses some; the assay was immunoSEQ multiplex PCR. Counted here are approximately 120,000 clones, 74% occurring once; the ten biggest clones make up more than 3.5%. Sequencing used PBMCs. The receptors were gathered from a man aged 35 to 55 in good health and CMV-seropositive.

This clone was picked up one time. J is TRBJ2-1 and V is TRBV20-1, with a possible D match to TRBD2 (5 bases). The CDR3 is made up of 10 amino acids. Trimming pared 3 bases from V and 10 bases from J, leaving 7 bases between. Germline assignment: CDR1 DFQATT and CDR2 SNEGSKA (reference sequence). CDR3 amino acids: CSAREEEQFF. In DNA form, the CDR3 reads TGCAGTGCTAGGGAGGAAGAGCAGTTCTTC.

V gene TRBV7-2 combines with J gene TRBJ1-2; D unresolved. CDR1 is SGHTA and CDR2 is FQGNSA in the germline V gene. The CDR3 runs to 14 residues. Trimming stripped 5 bases from V and 5 bases from J, with 15 bases between. In DNA form, the CDR3 reads TGTGCCAGCAGCCCTAAGAAGGTCGGGTATGGCTACACCTTC. Amino acid sequence: CASSPKKVGYGYTF.

This clone was counted only a few times. The V and J genes are TRBV19 and TRBJ1-3; D gene ambiguous. In germline, CDR1 is LNHDA, CDR2 SQIVND (reference sequence). Trimming took 8 bases from V and 0 from J, leaving 8 bases between them. The CDR3 consists of 13 residues. The DNA for the CDR3 is TGTGCCAGTGCCGACACCTCTGGAAACACCATATATTTT. This translates into CASADTSGNTIYF. Drawing the rest from reference TRBV19 and TRBJ1-3, the complete variable domain is DGGITQSPKYLFRKEGQNVTLSCEQNLNHDAMYWYRQDPGQGLRLIYYSQIVNDFQKGDIAEGYSVSREKKESFPLTVTSAQKNPTAFYLCASADTSGNTIYFGEGSWLTVV.

The rearrangement uses TRBV7-9 and TRBJ2-5; TRBD1 might be the D (5 bases). CDR1 SEHNR and CDR2 FQNEAQ come from the germline V gene (reference sequence). The CDR3 extends over 13 amino acids. The germline V and J ends were trimmed by 5 bases and 5 bases, with 12 bases remaining between them. DNA for the CDR3: TGTGCCAGCAGCCAAGGGGCGGAGGAGACCCAGTACTTC. As protein: CASSQGAEETQYF.

This clone was observed a handful of times. The gene calls are TRBV7-6 and TRBJ2-7; TRBD1 agrees at 11 bases. CDR1 and CDR2 (germline): SGHVS, FNYEAQ. CDR3 size: 15 residues. V dropped 5 bases and J dropped 4; count of bases not matched to a gene: 7. The CDR3 nucleotides are TGTGCCAGCAGCCCCGGGACAGGGGGAGCGTACGAGCAGTACTTC. It specifies CASSPGTGGAYEQYF.

The rearrangement links TRBV9 to TRBJ2-1, with 12 bases aligning to TRBD2. Trimming at V came to 3 bases and at J to 5 bases, leaving 6 bases not matched to a gene. In germline, CDR1 is SGDLS, CDR2 YYNGEE. This CDR3 has 16 residues. The CDR3, as DNA: TGTGCCAGCAGCGGAGGGACTAGCGGGCCGAACAATGAGCAGTTCTTC. Protein sequence: CASSGGTSGPNNEQFF.

This clone is a singleton in its sample. The gene calls are TRBV27 and TRBJ1-5; TRBD1 might be the D (6 bases). V shed 5 bases and J shed 6 bases, with 14 bases lying between them. CDR3 length: 14 amino acids. Germline loops: CDR1 MNHEY, CDR2 SMNVEV (reference sequence). The CDR3 protein is CASSVQGSGQPQHF. DNA for the CDR3: TGTGCCAGCAGTGTACAGGGATCCGGTCAGCCCCAGCATTTT.

This clone came up once. This sequence joins TRBV19 and TRBJ1-1; D is perhaps TRBD1 (5 bases). The ends were cut back, 10 bases at V and 6 bases at J, with 12 bases in the middle. This CDR3 has 11 residues. Germline V CDR1 and CDR2: LNHDA, SQIVND (reference sequence). The chain's CDR3 is CATKVGAEAFF. Here the CDR3 DNA reads TGTGCCACCAAGGTAGGGGCTGAAGCTTTCTTT.

The chain recombines TRBV5-1 with TRBJ2-7; D uncertain. The CDR3 has 12 residues. Trimming cost V 4 bases and J 7 bases, with 12 bases left between them. Germline CDR1 and CDR2: SGHRS and YFSETQ. CDR3 in amino acids: CASSPRSQEQYF. As DNA, the CDR3 is TGCGCCAGCAGCCCCCGGAGTCAGGAGCAGTACTTC.

This chain links TRBV5-1 with TRBJ1-6, with 10 bases lining up with TRBD1. The CDR3 loop spans 15 amino acids. Looked up from germline, CDR1 is SGHRS and CDR2 is YFSETQ. V lost 2 bases and J lost 10; bases outside the gene matches: 6. The CDR3 bases are TGCGCCAGCAGCTTAAGTTTGGGACAGGGGTCACCCCTCCACTTT. The encoded protein is CASSLSLGQGSPLHF.

This sequence joins TRBV5-1 and TRBJ2-2; 10 bases are a match to TRBD2. Germline V gives CDR1 SGHRS, CDR2 YFSETQ. The CDR3 has 14 amino acids. The ends lost 6 bases at V and 5 bases at J; junction bases unmatched: 4. CDR3 DNA sequence: TGCGCCAGCACCCTAGCGGGAGAGACCGGGGAGCTGTTTTTT. Its protein product is CASTLAGETGELFF.

This chain joins TRBV27 and TRBJ1-2, with 9 nucleotides matching TRBD1. The CDR3 is 13 amino acids. Germline lookup yields CDR1 MNHEY and CDR2 SMNVEV (reference sequence). The V gene end was trimmed by 2 bases and the J gene end by 8 bases; junction bases not matched to a gene: 3. CDR3 sequence: CASSLTTGGGYTF. CDR3 in DNA: TGTGCCAGCAGTTTAACCACAGGGGGCGGCTACACCTTC.

CDR3 residues: CATRAQGLAGGPVRDEQFF. CDR3 nucleotides: TGTGCCACCCGTGCTCAGGGACTAGCGGGGGGACCGGTCAGGGATGAGCAGTTCTTC. This chain connects TRBV10-3 to TRBJ2-1, with 15 bases identical to TRBD2. The CDR3 totals 19 residues. CDR1 is ENHRY and CDR2 is SYGVKD in the germline V gene. Trimming took 10 bases from V and 8 from J; bases not matched to a gene: 21.

This clone was seen only a few times. V is TRBV27 and J is TRBJ1-4, with D perhaps TRBD1 (6 bases). Looked up from germline, CDR1 is MNHEY and CDR2 is SMNVEV (reference sequence). The ends were cut back, 1 base at V and 7 bases at J, with 13 bases in the middle. The CDR3 contains 15 residues. In DNA, the CDR3 is TGTGCCAGCAGTTTATGGGGCAGGGGCGGTGAAAAACTGTTTTTT. As protein: CASSLWGRGGEKLFF.

V is TRBV5-4 and J is TRBJ1-1, with D possibly TRBD1 on 5 matching bases. This CDR3 spans 14 amino acids. V was clipped by 2 bases and J by 0 bases, with 8 bases between them. CDR1 and CDR2 from the germline V gene are SGHNT and YYREEE (reference sequence). CDR3 DNA sequence: TGTGCCAGCAGCTTACAGGATATGAACACTGAAGCTTTCTTT. It codes for CASSLQDMNTEAFF.

The chain carries TRBV5-4 and TRBJ2-3; D is perhaps TRBD2 (6 bases). V was pared by 2 bases and J by 0 bases, with 19 bases between. This CDR3 has 18 amino acids. Germline CDR1 is SGHNT and CDR2 is YYREEE (reference sequence). The CDR3 sequence is CASSLRQAGPPSTDTQYF. Written as DNA, the CDR3 is TGTGCCAGCAGCTTACGTCAAGCGGGCCCACCTAGCACAGATACGCAGTATTTT.